The text below deals with one TCR beta chain. Its antigen is currently unknown. The data were taken from a study of shared clonotypes between healthy human individuals. Turning to the study itself: CD4 naive cells filled three plates per donor, CD4 memory three, CD8 naive two and CD8 memory one.

This table comes from immunoSEQ multiplex PCR, and its TCRdb copy is limited to in-frame clones, with some not included. The top ten clones hold 0.5% to 0.6% of a sample with approximately 1.1 million clones, around 78% of them seen once. Between the trimmed V and J ends, which lost 6 bases and 1 base, there was a span of 13 bases. Germline V gene data show CDR1 as SEHNR and CDR2 as FQNEAQ (reference sequence). The CDR3 extends over 14 amino acids. Overall study results and limits: Naive CD4 clonotypes overlapped across a handful of donors at around 4.7%. Collection of samples was limited to blood; tissue repertoires likely differ.

This TCR was sampled from a man between 18 and 35 years old in good health. Some clones in this sample may be carry-over from other donors' samples. The chain uses TRBV7-9 and TRBJ2-7; D assignment may be TRBD1 or TRBD2 (6 bases each). Sequencing was performed on memory CD4+ T cells from PBMCs. This sample's subset: CD45RA-negative fraction. The CDR3 reads CASRSQGTSYEQYF. As DNA, the CDR3 is TGTGCCAGCAGGAGTCAGGGGACTTCCTACGAGCAGTACTTC.